A few counts support the clone carrying this T cell receptor (beta chain). No patient received treatment before thyroid surgery. MiXCR was used by TCRdb to re-call the PCR reads. The table shows roughly 38,000 clones, with roughly a fifth occurring only once. Deletions cut 4 bases from V and 7 bases from J, with 18 bases between. CDR3 length: 15 amino acids. Per germline, CDR1 SGHDT and CDR2 YYEEEE. These data belong to a study of metastatic and nonmetastatic thyroid tumors. Study in general: Thyroid patients, malignant and benign, had repertoires compared across blood and tumor or nodule tissue.

The source of this sequence is a female donor with papillary thyroid cancer or a benign thyroid nodule (not recorded which). Some clones in this sample may be carry-over from other donors' samples. The chain has TRBV5-6 and TRBJ2-1; possibly TRBD1 for D (6 bases). The source material was blood. The chain's CDR3 is CASSLKHRDLNEQFF. CDR3 in DNA: TGTGCCAGCAGCCTAAAACACAGGGATTTGAATGAGCAGTTCTTC.